The 3 T cell receptor beta chains presented below share a single source sample, sequenced in a study of blood T cell repertoires in COVID-19. The assay was immunoSEQ multiplex PCR, and TCRdb's table has in-frame clones only and misses some. Among 120,000 to 150,000 clones, approximately 88% were seen once, and the ten largest hold more than 9%. Sequenced material: peripheral blood. These receptors were obtained from a man in his fifties or sixties with active or convalescent COVID-19.

The chain joins TRBV5-5 to TRBJ1-4; possibly TRBD1 for D (5 bases). Per the germline V gene, CDR1 is SGHKS and CDR2 is YYEKEE (reference sequence). The CDR3 spans 15 residues. Trimming shortened V by 4 bases and J by 2 bases, and 12 bases separated the two germline ends. The CDR3 loop reads CASSPGGATNEKLFF. The CDR3 nucleotides are TGTGCCAGCAGCCCCGGGGGAGCGACTAATGAAAAACTGTTTTTT.

As DNA, the CDR3 is TGTGCCAGCAGTCAACAGGGGGCCGGCCCAACTAATGAAAAACTGTTTTTT. The encoded protein is CASSQQGAGPTNEKLFF. J is TRBJ1-4 and V is TRBV6-6; TRBD1 agrees at 9 bases. The CDR3 has 17 amino acids. V lost 5 bases, J lost 0 bases, and 7 bases stayed unmatched. Germline V CDR1 and CDR2: MNHNY, SVGAGI (reference sequence).

CDR3 in DNA: TGCAGCGTTGTTGGACTAGCAGAATACAATGAGCAGTTCTTC. It codes for CSVVGLAEYNEQFF. The chain employs TRBV29-1 and TRBJ2-1; TRBD2 agrees at 8 bases. The trim removed 4 bases at V and 4 bases at J, leaving 6 bases unmatched. CDR1 is SQVTM, CDR2 ANQGSEA, per germline. The CDR3 is 14 residues long.